The clone carrying this T cell receptor (beta chain) was counted at least ten times. The antigen is undetermined. This sample is part of a study of T cells in Graves' hyperthyroidism and ophthalmopathy. The CDR3 totals 15 residues. The V gene lost 5 bases and the J gene lost 5 bases, with 15 bases spanning the gap. CDR1 SGHNT and CDR2 YENEEA come from the germline V gene. TCR beta CDR3 regions were amplified from RNA transcripts. The study used the HTBI primer set for a first-round RT-PCR of the TCR CDR3. A single record per CDR3 protein comes from TCRdb applying MiXCR to the multiplex PCR reads. Seen here are around 600,000 distinct CDR3 sequences, around 15% observed once, and the top ten hold more than 3%. Patients were excluded for uncontrolled infection, other autoimmune disease, pregnancy or lactation. Diagnosing involved the use of clinical symptoms, serum thyroxine and TRAb, thyroid ultrasound and orbital computed tomography.

Study observations and caveats: The blood repertoire included most of the expanded thyroid clonotypes above 0.001. Stable hyperthyroidism was told apart from ophthalmopathy by a model built on 13 V-J features.

The sequenced sample was blood. This sequence was found in a woman aged 40-49 years with Graves' ophthalmopathy. The rearrangement joins TRBV11-3 to TRBJ2-2, with TRBD1 as a possible D gene (6 bases). The CDR3 spells CASSPRAGTTGELFF. The CDR3 DNA reads TGTGCCAGCAGCCCAAGGGCAGGGACAACCGGGGAGCTGTTTTTT.